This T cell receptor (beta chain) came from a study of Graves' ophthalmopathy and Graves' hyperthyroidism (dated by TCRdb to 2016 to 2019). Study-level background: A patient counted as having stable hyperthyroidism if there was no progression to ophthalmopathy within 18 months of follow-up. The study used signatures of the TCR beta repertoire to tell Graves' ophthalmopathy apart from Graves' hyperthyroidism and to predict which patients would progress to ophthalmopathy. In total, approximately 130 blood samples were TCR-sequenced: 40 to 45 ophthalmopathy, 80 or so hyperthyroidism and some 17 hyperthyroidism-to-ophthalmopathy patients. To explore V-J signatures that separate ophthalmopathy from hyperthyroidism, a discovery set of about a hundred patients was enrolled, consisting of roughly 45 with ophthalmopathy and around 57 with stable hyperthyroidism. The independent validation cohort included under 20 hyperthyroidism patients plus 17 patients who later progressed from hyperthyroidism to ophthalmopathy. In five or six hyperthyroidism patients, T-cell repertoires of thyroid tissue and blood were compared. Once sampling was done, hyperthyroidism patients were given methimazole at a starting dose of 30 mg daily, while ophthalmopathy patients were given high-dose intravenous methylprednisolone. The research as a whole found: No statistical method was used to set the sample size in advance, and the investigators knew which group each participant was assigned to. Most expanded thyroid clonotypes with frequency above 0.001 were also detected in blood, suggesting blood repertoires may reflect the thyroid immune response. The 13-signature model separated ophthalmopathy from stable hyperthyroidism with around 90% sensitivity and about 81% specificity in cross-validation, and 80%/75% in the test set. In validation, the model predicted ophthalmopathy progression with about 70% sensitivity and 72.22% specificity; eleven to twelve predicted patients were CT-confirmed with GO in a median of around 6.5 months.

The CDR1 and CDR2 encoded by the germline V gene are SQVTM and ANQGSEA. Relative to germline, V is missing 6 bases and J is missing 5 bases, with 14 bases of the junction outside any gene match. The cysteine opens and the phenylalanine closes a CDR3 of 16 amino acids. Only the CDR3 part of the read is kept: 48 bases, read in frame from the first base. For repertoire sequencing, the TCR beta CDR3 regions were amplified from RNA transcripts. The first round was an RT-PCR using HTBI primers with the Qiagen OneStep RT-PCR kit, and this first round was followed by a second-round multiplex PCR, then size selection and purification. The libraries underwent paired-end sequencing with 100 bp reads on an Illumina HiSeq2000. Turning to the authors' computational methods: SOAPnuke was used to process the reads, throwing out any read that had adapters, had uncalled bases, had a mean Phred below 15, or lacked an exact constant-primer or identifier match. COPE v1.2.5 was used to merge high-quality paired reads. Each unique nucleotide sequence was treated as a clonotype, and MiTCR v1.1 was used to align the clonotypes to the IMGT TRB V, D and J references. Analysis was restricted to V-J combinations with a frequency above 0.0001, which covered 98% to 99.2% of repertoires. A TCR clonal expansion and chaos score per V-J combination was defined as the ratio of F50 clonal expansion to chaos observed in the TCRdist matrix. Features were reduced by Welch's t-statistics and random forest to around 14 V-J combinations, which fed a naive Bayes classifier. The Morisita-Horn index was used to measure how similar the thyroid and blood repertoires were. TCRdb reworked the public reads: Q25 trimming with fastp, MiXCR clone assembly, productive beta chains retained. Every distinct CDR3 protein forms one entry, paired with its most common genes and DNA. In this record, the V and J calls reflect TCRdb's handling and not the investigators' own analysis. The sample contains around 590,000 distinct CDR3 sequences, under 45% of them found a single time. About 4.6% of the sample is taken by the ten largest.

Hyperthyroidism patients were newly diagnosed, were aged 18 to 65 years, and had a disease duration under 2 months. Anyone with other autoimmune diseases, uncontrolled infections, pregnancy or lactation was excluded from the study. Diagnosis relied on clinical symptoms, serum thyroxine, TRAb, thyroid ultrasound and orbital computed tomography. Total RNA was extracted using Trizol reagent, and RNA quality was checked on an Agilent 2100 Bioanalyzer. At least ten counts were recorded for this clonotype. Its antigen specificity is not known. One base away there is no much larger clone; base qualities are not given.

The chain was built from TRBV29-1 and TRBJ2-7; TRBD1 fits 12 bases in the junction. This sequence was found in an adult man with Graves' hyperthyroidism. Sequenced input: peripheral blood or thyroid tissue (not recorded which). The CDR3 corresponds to CSVEGHGDRGLNEQYF. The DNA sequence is TGCAGCGTGGAGGGCCATGGGGACAGGGGGCTCAACGAGCAGTACTTC.